A selection of T cell receptor beta chains follows, all from one sample in a study of cytomegalovirus exposure and HLA in healthy donors. Only in-frame clones appear in the TCRdb table, and some are missing; sequencing was by immunoSEQ multiplex PCR. The sample lists 150,000 to 200,000 clones; approximately 76% were seen once. Sequenced input: PBMCs. These TCRs come from a man between 60 and 70 years old in good health and CMV-seronegative. Each CDR3 is given with its conserved first and last residue. D genes are given only for firm matches. Some rows mark clone size as missing; the rest say once, few, many or name a class of expanded clone.

D gene: -
V gene: TRBV19
clone size: -
J gene: TRBJ2-4
CDR3 DNA: TGTGCCAGTAGTATTATAGCGGAGGAAAAAAACATTCAGTACTTC
CDR3 protein: CASSIIAEEKNIQYF

D gene: -
V gene: TRBV21-1
clone size: -
J gene: TRBJ2-3
CDR3 DNA: TGTGCCAGCACCCTGCCGGGGAGCGGGGGTTTGTCGGATACGCAGTATTTT
CDR3 protein: CASTLPGSGGLSDTQYF

D gene: -
V gene: TRBV19
clone size: few
J gene: TRBJ2-3
CDR3 DNA: TGTGCCAGTAGCTCGGACAGAGACACAGATACGCAGTATTTT
CDR3 protein: CASSSDRDTDTQYF

D gene: TRBD1
V gene: TRBV29-1
clone size: -
J gene: TRBJ2-3
CDR3 DNA: TGCAGCGTCGGCGGGGACAGGGGGCCGACCAGCACAGATACGCAGTATTTT
CDR3 protein: CSVGGDRGPTSTDTQYF

D gene: -
V gene: TRBV11-2
clone size: -
J gene: TRBJ1-4
CDR3 DNA: TGTGCCAGCAGCTTAGCAGGGGCTTGGGAAAAACTGTTTTTT
CDR3 protein: CASSLAGAWEKLFF

D gene: -
V gene: TRBV30
clone size: -
J gene: TRBJ1-6
CDR3 DNA: TGTGCCTGGTCCGGGACTCGCGATTCACCCCTCCACTTT
CDR3 protein: CAWSGTRDSPLHF

D gene: TRBD1
V gene: TRBV7-2
clone size: -
J gene: TRBJ2-3
CDR3 DNA: TGTGCCAGCAGCTCAGGGGGCCCTAGCACAGATACGCAGTATTTT
CDR3 protein: CASSSGGPSTDTQYF

D gene: -
V gene: TRBV6-5
clone size: -
J gene: TRBJ2-1
CDR3 DNA: TGTGCCAGCAGGGAGGGACAGAACTACAATGAGCAGTTCTTC
CDR3 protein: CASREGQNYNEQFF

D gene: TRBD2
V gene: TRBV19
clone size: once
J gene: TRBJ2-5
CDR3 DNA: TGTGCCAGTAGTATAGCACTAGCGGGAGGTGAGACCCAGTACTTC
CDR3 protein: CASSIALAGGETQYF

D gene: -
V gene: TRBV4-3
clone size: -
J gene: TRBJ1-1
CDR3 DNA: TGCGCCAGCAGCCAAGATCGTCGGGTTAACACTGAAGCTTTCTTT
CDR3 protein: CASSQDRRVNTEAFF

D gene: TRBD2
V gene: TRBV9
clone size: -
J gene: TRBJ2-3
CDR3 DNA: TGTGCCAGCAGCCCCGAACTTACAACACTAGCGGCAAGCACAGATACGCAGTATTTT
CDR3 protein: CASSPELTTLAASTDTQYF

D gene: -
V gene: TRBV20-1
clone size: -
J gene: TRBJ2-1
CDR3 DNA: TGCACGGGGACACGTTTTGGTGAGCAGTTCTTC
CDR3 protein: CTGTRFGEQFF

D gene: -
V gene: TRBV19
clone size: -
J gene: TRBJ2-7
CDR3 DNA: TGTGCCAGTAGTATGGCGGACTCCTACGAGCAGTACTTC
CDR3 protein: CASSMADSYEQYF

D gene: TRBD1
V gene: TRBV29-1
clone size: -
J gene: TRBJ1-2
CDR3 DNA: TGCAGCGTGAAGAGGGGGCAAGGTGGCTACACCTTC
CDR3 protein: CSVKRGQGGYTF

D gene: TRBD2
V gene: TRBV7-8
clone size: -
J gene: TRBJ2-7
CDR3 DNA: TGTGCCAGCAGCATCGGGGTAGCGGGACCGCTCGGGGCCTACGAGCAGTACTTC
CDR3 protein: CASSIGVAGPLGAYEQYF

D gene: TRBD2
V gene: TRBV4-1
clone size: -
J gene: TRBJ2-5
CDR3 DNA: TGCGCCAGCAGCCAAGATGGACTAGCGGGGTCTCGGGAGACCCAGTACTTC
CDR3 protein: CASSQDGLAGSRETQYF

D gene: TRBD1
V gene: TRBV19
clone size: -
J gene: TRBJ1-4
CDR3 DNA: TGTGCCAGTAGTATTAGACAGGGTGGCGATGAAAAACTGTTTTTT
CDR3 protein: CASSIRQGGDEKLFF

D gene: -
V gene: TRBV28
clone size: -
J gene: TRBJ2-1
CDR3 DNA: TGTGCCAGCAGTTTAAGGGAGGACAGGCCCTACAATGAGCAGTTCTTC
CDR3 protein: CASSLREDRPYNEQFF

D gene: TRBD2
V gene: TRBV6-5
clone size: once
J gene: TRBJ2-7
CDR3 DNA: TGTGCCAGCAGTTTAGGGACTAGCCGGCGTGCGCAGTACTTC
CDR3 protein: CASSLGTSRRAQYF

D gene: TRBD1
V gene: TRBV4-3
clone size: few
J gene: TRBJ1-2
CDR3 DNA: TGCGCCAGCAGCCAGGACTTACAGGGGGGAAGTGGCTACACCTTC
CDR3 protein: CASSQDLQGGSGYTF

D gene: -
V gene: TRBV27
clone size: -
J gene: TRBJ2-1
CDR3 DNA: TGTGCCAGCAGTTTATCCTCCGGGTCCAAGTTTAGTGAGCAGTTCTTC
CDR3 protein: CASSLSSGSKFSEQFF

D gene: TRBD1
V gene: TRBV10-2
clone size: -
J gene: TRBJ1-2
CDR3 DNA: TGCGCCAGCAGTGACGGGACAGGGGATGGCTACACCTTC
CDR3 protein: CASSDGTGDGYTF

D gene: -
V gene: TRBV28
clone size: -
J gene: TRBJ2-1
CDR3 DNA: TGTGCCAGCAGTACTAACGGCGGGATCGATGAGCAGTTCTTC
CDR3 protein: CASSTNGGIDEQFF

D gene: -
V gene: TRBV7-2
clone size: -
J gene: TRBJ2-5
CDR3 DNA: TGTGCCAGCAGCCCGCGAGAGACCCAGTACTTC
CDR3 protein: CASSPRETQYF

D gene: -
V gene: TRBV4-3
clone size: -
J gene: TRBJ2-3
CDR3 DNA: TGCGCCAGCAGCCAAGTCAACACAGATACGCAGTATTTT
CDR3 protein: CASSQVNTDTQYF

D gene: TRBD1
V gene: TRBV7-3
clone size: few
J gene: TRBJ2-5
CDR3 DNA: TGTGCCAGCAGCTTAGGGACAGGGAAAGAGACCCAGTACTTC
CDR3 protein: CASSLGTGKETQYF

D gene: TRBD2
V gene: TRBV11-2
clone size: -
J gene: TRBJ2-1
CDR3 DNA: TGTGCCAGCAGGGGACTAGCGGGGAGCTCCTACAATGAGCAGTTCTTC
CDR3 protein: CASRGLAGSSYNEQFF

D gene: -
V gene: TRBV21-1
clone size: few
J gene: TRBJ2-3
CDR3 DNA: TGTGCCAGCAGCAAACAGGGAAATACGACAGATACGCAGTATTTT
CDR3 protein: CASSKQGNTTDTQYF

D gene: TRBD1
V gene: TRBV5-8
clone size: -
J gene: TRBJ2-7
CDR3 DNA: TGTGCCAGCAGCTTACAGGGGACGTCCTACGAGCAGTACTTC
CDR3 protein: CASSLQGTSYEQYF

D gene: -
V gene: TRBV18
clone size: -
J gene: TRBJ1-1
CDR3 DNA: TGTGCCAGCTCACCAGTGGGGGGGTCGAACACTGAAGCTTTCTTT
CDR3 protein: CASSPVGGSNTEAFF

D gene: -
V gene: TRBV19
clone size: -
J gene: TRBJ2-5
CDR3 DNA: TGTGCCAGTAGTATAGTGGCAGGGAAAGAGACCCAGTACTTC
CDR3 protein: CASSIVAGKETQYF

D gene: -
V gene: TRBV28
clone size: -
J gene: TRBJ1-2
CDR3 DNA: TGTGCCAGCGTTCCACAGAAGGTCTACTATGGCTACACCTTC
CDR3 protein: CASVPQKVYYGYTF

D gene: TRBD2
V gene: TRBV2
clone size: -
J gene: TRBJ2-1
CDR3 DNA: TGTGCCAGCAGGATGGGGCTAGCGGGGAACAATGAGCAGTTCTTC
CDR3 protein: CASRMGLAGNNEQFF

D gene: -
V gene: TRBV7-2
clone size: -
J gene: TRBJ2-6
CDR3 DNA: TGTGCCAGCAGCTTAACAGTCGGGGCTGGGGCCAACGTCCTGACTTTC
CDR3 protein: CASSLTVGAGANVLTF

D gene: -
V gene: TRBV7-6
clone size: -
J gene: TRBJ2-2
CDR3 DNA: TGTGCCAGCAGCTCCCAACCGGGGACCGGGGAGCTGTTTTTT
CDR3 protein: CASSSQPGTGELFF

D gene: TRBD2
V gene: TRBV30
clone size: once
J gene: TRBJ2-3
CDR3 DNA: TGTGCCTGGAGCCGCTTAGCGGGGACCACAGATACGCAGTATTTT
CDR3 protein: CAWSRLAGTTDTQYF

D gene: -
V gene: TRBV5-1
clone size: -
J gene: TRBJ1-4
CDR3 DNA: TGCGCCAGCAGCTTGGTTCTGGGGGCAGGGGAAAAACTGTTTTTT
CDR3 protein: CASSLVLGAGEKLFF

D gene: -
V gene: TRBV10-3
clone size: -
J gene: TRBJ2-3
CDR3 DNA: TGTGCTCTTAGGGCTAGCGACACAGATACGCAGTATTTT
CDR3 protein: CALRASDTDTQYF

D gene: -
V gene: TRBV4-2
clone size: -
J gene: TRBJ2-5
CDR3 DNA: TGTGCCAGCAGCCACAAACTAGATATTTCGGAGACCCAGTACTTC
CDR3 protein: CASSHKLDISETQYF

D gene: TRBD2
V gene: TRBV7-6
clone size: -
J gene: TRBJ2-7
CDR3 DNA: TGTGCCAGCAGCCCCTGGACTAGTCGGGAGCAGTACTTC
CDR3 protein: CASSPWTSREQYF

D gene: -
V gene: TRBV6-5
clone size: -
J gene: TRBJ2-7
CDR3 DNA: TGTGCCAGCAGTTACTCCTACTACGAGCAGTACTTC
CDR3 protein: CASSYSYYEQYF